This TCR beta chain was retrieved from a study of blood T cell repertoires in COVID-19. About the study: Samples representing acute and convalescent COVID-19 were sourced from the United States, Italy and Spain. Sources were T cells, B-cell-depleted T cells, or PBMCs; the material itself was cDNA or gDNA.

In the original analysis: For nucleated cells, counts were estimated from reference gene primer amplification. The data were produced by immunoSEQ multiplex PCR, yet TCRdb's version contains in-frame clones alone and is incomplete. The V and J calls and clone size are taken from that table; D and trimming were inferred from the DNA. The sample has around 60,000 clones; around 89% are singletons. Germline V gene sequence: CDR1 SGHDN, CDR2 FVKESK. The V gene lost 4 bases and the J gene lost 4 bases, with 16 bases spanning the gap. This CDR3 region has 15 residues. V and J are TRBV14 and TRBJ1-1, with D maybe TRBD1 (6 bases). The clonotype originates from a human donor in a cohort sampled during active COVID-19. Sequencing used peripheral blood. The CDR3: CASSRLTGVFTEAFF. Here the CDR3 DNA reads TGTGCCAGCAGCCGATTGACAGGAGTTTTCACTGAAGCTTTCTTT. Full variable domain (remainder filled in from reference TRBV14 and TRBJ1-1): EAGVTQFPSHSVIEKGQTVTLRCDPISGHDNLYWYRRVMGKEIKFLLHFVKESKQDESGMPNNRFLAERTGGTYSTLKVQPAELEDSGVYFCASSRLTGVFTEAFFGQGTRLTVV.